One sample yielded the 8 T cell receptor beta chains listed below, sequenced in a study of beta chain bispecific antibodies for T cell cancers. Study-wide points: Normal T cells contributed less of the targeted TRBV signal than the leukemia cells did.

In TCRdb, the 5' RACE reads were re-called with MiXCR into one record per CDR3 protein. This table holds 20,000 to 25,000 distinct CDR3 sequences, under 3% found once. Their recognized antigens are unknown. Blood mononuclear cells were expanded for roughly 3 days using either OKT3 anti-CD3 antibody or CD3/CD28 beads. The sequencing sample was made of healthy donor T cells cultured with leukemia cells. Every receptor here comes from a human donor in good health. Some clones in this sample may be carry-over from other donors' samples.

The sample holds many counts of this clonotype. The CDR3 loop reads CASSANSAHGYTF. The CDR3 nucleotides read TGTGCCAGCAGTGCCAACAGTGCCCATGGCTACACCTTC. The chain combines TRBV27 with TRBJ1-2; D gene unclear. The CDR3 length is 13 residues. The germline CDR1 and CDR2 sequences are MNHEY and SMNVEV (reference sequence). Trimming stripped 5 bases from V and 6 bases from J, with 13 bases between.

Turning to this clonotype: A much bigger clone sits one base away, suggesting this may be a read error. The gene calls are TRBV2 and TRBJ1-1; 8 bases are shared with TRBD1. This CDR3 spans 13 amino acids. Germline V lookup: CDR1 SNHLY, CDR2 FYNNEI. DNA for the CDR3: TGTGCCGGCAGGGTCAGGGGGCTCACTGAAGCTTTCTTT. Translating it yields CAGRVRGLTEAFF.

This clonotype was recorded many times. The rearrangement links TRBV29-1 to TRBJ2-5; 7 bases line up with TRBD2. From germline, CDR1 is SQVTM and CDR2 ANQGSEA. The V segment lost 4 bases and the J segment 4 bases; nucleotides outside the gene matches: 3. This CDR3 has 12 residues. The CDR3 coding sequence is TGCAGCGTTGCTCCGGGAGGAGAGACCCAGTACTTC. This translates into CSVAPGGETQYF.

This clonotype has a count of ten or more. The rearrangement uses TRBV16 and TRBJ1-3; 10 bases agree with TRBD1. The CDR3 is made up of 17 amino acids. Germline V gene lookup returns CDR1 KGHSY and CDR2 FQNENV. With 0 bases clipped from V and 4 bases from J, the junction kept 6 bases outside the gene matches. The CDR3 sequence is CASSQSGTGVVGNTIYF. The CDR3 bases are TGTGCCAGCAGCCAATCGGGGACAGGGGTTGTCGGAAACACCATATATTTT.

This clonotype was detected ten times or more. This sequence joins TRBV6-5 and TRBJ2-5, with 11 bases fitting TRBD2. This CDR3 region has 15 residues. Trimming removed 10 bases from V and 5 bases from J; junction bases left unmatched: 12. Germline CDR1 MNHEY, CDR2 SVGAGI. The CDR3, as DNA: TGTGCCACCCTACCCTCTAGCGGGGGGTGGGAGACCCAGTACTTC. Protein: CATLPSSGGWETQYF.

There are a few counts of this clonotype. This rearrangement joins TRBV5-4 to TRBJ1-4; maybe TRBD1 (5 bases). The CDR3 has 14 amino acids. Trimming removed 5 bases from V and 4 bases from J, with 12 bases in between. Germline V gene lookup returns CDR1 SGHNT and CDR2 YYREEE (reference sequence). This CDR3 is CASSRAGFNEKLFF. The CDR3 DNA reads as TGTGCCAGCAGTCGCGCAGGGTTTAATGAAAAACTGTTTTTT.

In its sample, this clonotype is medium-sized. The chain combines TRBV5-1 with TRBJ1-1, with 7 bases identical to TRBD1. The CDR3 runs to 14 residues. With 0 bases clipped from V and 4 bases from J, the junction kept 3 bases outside the gene matches. CDR1 SGHRS and CDR2 YFSETQ come from the germline V gene. The CDR3 DNA reads TGCGCCAGCAGCTTGGTAGCAGGGGGCACTGAAGCTTTCTTT. Translated: CASSLVAGGTEAFF. Full variable domain (remainder filled in from reference TRBV5-1 and TRBJ1-1): KAGVTQTPRYLIKTRGQQVTLSCSPISGHRSVSWYQQTPGQGLQFLFEYFSETQRNKGNFPGRFSGRQFSNSRSEMNVSTLELGDSALYLCASSLVAGGTEAFFGQGTRLTVV.

Only a few counts were recorded for this clonotype. The chain combines TRBV5-4 with TRBJ2-1; possibly TRBD2 for D (5 bases). The CDR3 covers 12 residues. The germline V gene has CDR1 SGHNT and CDR2 YYREEE (reference sequence). Trimming cost V 0 bases and J 8 bases, with 6 bases left between them. CDR3 in amino acids: CASSLAGDEQFF. DNA for the CDR3: TGTGCCAGCAGCTTGGCCGGGGATGAGCAGTTCTTC.